The clone carrying this T cell receptor (beta chain) came up many times. The target antigen is unknown. The source of the sample is a study of neurological immune-mediated disorders. In germline, CDR1 is DFQATT, CDR2 SNEGSKA (reference sequence). This CDR3 comprises 14 residues. The V end was cut by 3 bases, the J end by 0 bases, with 11 bases between. Study results and limitations: Grouping of repertoires by phylogeny put those of 18 of 34 multiple sclerosis patients into a single related-CDR3 cluster, a possible signature.

The cDNA came from 5'RACE with 10-nucleotide random UMIs. Using its own MiXCR run on the 5' RACE reads, TCRdb lists one record per CDR3 protein. The table shows under 20,000 distinct CDR3 sequences, with about 2.8% occurring only once. The chain uses TRBV20-1 and TRBJ1-2; no definite D call. Sequencing was performed on PBMCs. The clonotype originates from a woman under 30 with multiple sclerosis. The CDR3 DNA follows: TGCAGTGCTAGTCCCGATGGTACTAACTATGGCTACACCTTC. Translating it yields CSASPDGTNYGYTF.